This is a list of T cell receptor beta chains from one sample in a study of blood T cell repertoires in COVID-19. Sequencing used immunoSEQ multiplex PCR; TCRdb keeps in-frame clones, though not all of them. The repertoire holds approximately 92,000 clones, with around 80% as singletons. The specimen sequenced was peripheral blood. Every receptor here comes from a man aged 45 to 65 who had recovered from COVID-19. CDR3s include the opening cysteine and the closing phenylalanine or tryptophan. Fields, in order: J gene, clone size, D gene, V gene, CDR3 DNA, CDR3 protein. A D gene is named only where the DNA matches it firmly. Not every row has a clone size; where given, it reads once, few, many or a size class.

>TRBJ2-1|.|.|TRBV19
TGTGCCAGTAGTATAAGTGAGGCGGGATCCTACAATGAGCAGTTCTTC
CASSISEAGSYNEQFF
>TRBJ1-2|few|TRBD1|TRBV7-3
TGTGCCAGCAGCTTAAGGGCAGGGGGTTCTAACTATGGCTACACCTTC
CASSLRAGGSNYGYTF
>TRBJ1-5|.|.|TRBV12-3/TRBV12-4
TGTGCCAGCAGTTTTCTTCAGCCCCAGCATTTT
CASSFLQPQHF
>TRBJ2-7|.|TRBD1|TRBV9
TGTGCCAGCAGCGTCGGCGACAGGGACTACGAGCAGTACTTC
CASSVGDRDYEQYF
>TRBJ2-2|.|.|TRBV18
TGTGCCAGCTCACCACGTTCGAGTTACCCCGGGGAGCTGTTTTTT
CASSPRSSYPGELFF
>TRBJ1-6|.|.|TRBV6-5
TGTGCCAGTGCCCCTCGGGATAATAATTCACCCCTCCACTTT
CASAPRDNNSPLHF
>TRBJ2-4|.|.|TRBV5-6
TGTGCCAGCAGCTTGTTTGAGAGGAGAAACATTCAGTACTTC
CASSLFERRNIQYF
>TRBJ1-1|.|TRBD1|TRBV5-4
TGTGCCAGCAGTCGAGGACAGGGGGCCTTGATGAACACTGAAGCTTTCTTT
CASSRGQGALMNTEAFF
>TRBJ2-3|.|TRBD1|TRBV5-1
TGCGCCAGCAGCGTTCCGTCCGGACAGGGACGCGCAGATACGCAGTATTTT
CASSVPSGQGRADTQYF
>TRBJ1-5|.|.|TRBV27
TGTGCCAGCAGTTTATCAGGGGTCCAGCCCCAGCATTTT
CASSLSGVQPQHF
>TRBJ2-3|.|TRBD2|TRBV5-5
TGTGCCAGCAGCTTGCTAGCGGGGGGTAGCACAGATACGCAGTATTTT
CASSLLAGGSTDTQYF
>TRBJ1-1|once|TRBD1|TRBV6-5
TGTGCCAGCCAGACAGGGTTGAGCACTGAAGCTTTCTTT
CASQTGLSTEAFF
>TRBJ1-2|.|.|TRBV7-2
TGTGCCAGCAGCTTAGGGGGGCCATTCTACACCTTC
CASSLGGPFYTF
>TRBJ1-1|once|.|TRBV18
TGTGCCAGCTCACCAAACCCGGGGACTGAAGCTTTCTTT
CASSPNPGTEAFF
>TRBJ2-7|few|TRBD1|TRBV11-1
TGTGCCAGCAGCAGACAGGGGTACGAGCAGTACTTC
CASSRQGYEQYF
>TRBJ1-5|.|.|TRBV19
TGTGCCAGTAGTAGAGAGGGCCTACAGAGACAGAGTTATAGCAATCAGCCCCAGCATTTT
CASSREGLQRQSYSNQPQHF
>TRBJ2-5|.|TRBD2|TRBV24-1
TGTGCCACCAGTGATTGGGGGGGGGTCCAAGAGACCCAGTACTTC
CATSDWGGVQETQYF
>TRBJ2-7|.|.|TRBV6-5
TGTGCCAGCACGGGATACTACGAGCAGTACTTC
CASTGYYEQYF
>TRBJ1-3|.|.|TRBV5-1
TGCGCCAGCAGCTTATCTACAGGGAATGGAAACACCATATATTTT
CASSLSTGNGNTIYF
>TRBJ2-2|.|TRBD1|TRBV6-2/TRBV6-3
TGTGCCAGTAGCACAGGGGCCTACACCGGGGAGCTGTTTTTT
CASSTGAYTGELFF
>TRBJ1-5|.|.|TRBV7-9
TGTGCCAGCAGCTTACCAGGCCCAGGGAATCAGCCCCAGCATTTT
CASSLPGPGNQPQHF
>TRBJ2-1|.|.|TRBV11-2
TGTGCCAGCAGCCGCGGCGCGGGACCCTACAATGAGCAGTTCTTC
CASSRGAGPYNEQFF